Listed here is a single T cell receptor (beta chain). The antigen is unknown. Patients newly diagnosed with hyperthyroidism, under 2 months' duration, were aged 18 to 65, the study reports. Other autoimmune disease, uncontrolled infection, pregnancy and lactation led to exclusion. The data were taken from a study of Graves' ophthalmopathy and Graves' hyperthyroidism. The study, taken as a whole, reports: Blood also contained most of the expanded thyroid clonotypes above 0.001 frequency. Ophthalmopathy and stable hyperthyroidism were discriminated by a 13-signature model, with about 90% sensitivity and 70% to 84% specificity.

Scientists amplified the TCR beta CDR3 regions from RNA transcripts. HTBI primers primed a first-round RT-PCR, and a second-round multiplex PCR followed. TCRdb used MiXCR to reprocess the multiplex PCR reads, holding one entry per CDR3 protein. The table lists hundreds of thousands of distinct CDR3 sequences, 21% of them singletons. The clonotype originates from a woman aged 18-35 years with stable Graves' hyperthyroidism. Source material: peripheral blood.

The CDR3 here is CASTSGTRNAFF. In DNA form, the CDR3 reads TGTGCCAGCACTTCCGGGACACGGAACGCTTTCTTT. V usage is TRBV12-3 or TRBV12-4 and J usage is TRBJ1-1; D might be TRBD1 (6 bases). Trimming pared 7 bases from V and 11 bases from J, leaving 17 bases between. CDR3 length equals 12 residues.